The clone carrying this TCR beta chain was detected a few times. Its matching antigen is unknown. This CDR3 has 16 amino acids. Germline V gene sequence: CDR1 SGHAT, CDR2 FQNNGV. Germline trimming cut 1 base from V and 4 bases from J; bases unmatched to any gene: 8. In the PCR, 60 Vbeta and 13 Jbeta primers were used. Only in-frame clones appear in the TCRdb table, and some are missing; sequencing was by immunoSEQ multiplex PCR. The sample lists approximately 290,000 clones, around 80% seen once, with about 0.28% in the top ten. These data originate in a study of cytomegalovirus exposure and HLA in healthy donors. Looking at the study overall: From HLA-typed donors, an early data release held some 80 million unique TCRs. Study observations and caveats: Indistinguishable V segments, including TRBV6-2 and TRBV6-3, were excluded.

This receptor was taken from a girl under 10 years old in good health and CMV-seronegative. The sequenced sample consisted of PBMCs. The J gene is TRBJ2-5, the V gene TRBV11-2, with TRBD1 identical over 8 bases. The CDR3 loop reads CASSLVVRGQGETQYF. The CDR3, as DNA: TGTGCCAGCAGCTTAGTGGTCAGGGGGCAAGGAGAGACCCAGTACTTC.